This T cell receptor beta chain emerged from a study of T cell responses to AZD1222 COVID-19 vaccine. V lost 2 bases and J lost 0, with 8 bases in between. Germline loops: CDR1 SGHTA, CDR2 FQGTGA. This CDR3 comprises 15 residues. Clones were sequenced by immunoSEQ multiplex PCR, and TCRdb holds only the in-frame ones, with some missing. The table records about 160,000 clones, about 91% of them present only once. Study results and caveats: Dominant CD4 TCR responses targeted spike regions 160-218 and 743-854. When two AZD1222 doses had been given, Spike-specific TCR breadth and depth rose. Repertoire sampling was restricted to post-peak T cell response timepoints.

This clone was found once. As yet, its antigen is unknown. The rearrangement uses TRBV7-3 and TRBJ2-1, with D possibly matching TRBD2 (6 bases). The origin of this receptor is an adult in good health. Sample: peripheral blood, taken on day 0 of MenACWY control vaccination. The CDR3 sequence: CASSLGSGSYNEQFF. CDR3 bases: TGTGCCAGCAGCTTAGGTAGCGGCTCCTACAATGAGCAGTTCTTC. Together with reference TRBV7-3 and TRBJ2-1, the CDR3 gives the full variable domain: GAGVSQTPSNKVTEKGKYVELRCDPISGHTALYWYRQSLGQGPEFLIYFQGTGAADDSGLPNDRFFAVRPEGSVSTLKIQRTERGDSAVYLCASSLGSGSYNEQFFGPGTRLTVL.